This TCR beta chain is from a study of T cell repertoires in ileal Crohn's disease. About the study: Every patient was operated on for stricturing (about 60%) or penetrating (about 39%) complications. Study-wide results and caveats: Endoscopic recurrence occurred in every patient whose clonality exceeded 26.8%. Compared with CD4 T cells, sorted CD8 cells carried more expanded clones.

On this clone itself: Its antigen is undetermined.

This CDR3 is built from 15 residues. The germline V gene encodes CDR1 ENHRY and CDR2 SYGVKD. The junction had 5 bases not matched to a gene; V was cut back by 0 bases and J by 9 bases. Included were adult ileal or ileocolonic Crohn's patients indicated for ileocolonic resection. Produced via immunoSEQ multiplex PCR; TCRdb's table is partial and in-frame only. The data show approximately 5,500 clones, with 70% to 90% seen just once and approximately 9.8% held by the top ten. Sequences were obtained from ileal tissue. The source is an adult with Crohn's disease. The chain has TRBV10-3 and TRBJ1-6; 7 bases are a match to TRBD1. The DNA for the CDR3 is TGTGCCATCAGTGAGTCGGGGGACAGCCTTTCACCCCTCCACTTT. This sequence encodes CAISESGDSLSPLHF.